The clone carrying this T cell receptor (beta chain) occurred a few times. TCRdb ran MiXCR on the RT-PCR reads and lists one entry per CDR3 protein. The sample yields around 700,000 distinct CDR3 sequences, 13% to 15% seen once. Looked up from germline, CDR1 is KGHDR and CDR2 is SFDVKD. Germline trimming cut 7 bases from V and 9 bases from J; bases unmatched to any gene: 16. CDR3 size: 16 residues. This receptor was obtained from a female donor in good health, serving as a healthy control. This chain connects TRBV24-1 to TRBJ2-1, with TRBD2 matching 8 bases. The sequenced material came from memory CD4+ T cells from blood. CDR3 loop: CATSATDVAGWLEQFF. CDR3 sequence (DNA): TGTGCCACCAGCGCAACCGACGTAGCGGGATGGCTTGAGCAGTTCTTC.